One and the same sample provided the 20 T cell receptor beta chains below, sequenced in a study of early T cells in non-severe SARS-CoV-2 infection. TCRdb reprocessed the 5' RACE reads with MiXCR, giving one entry per CDR3 protein. The repertoire includes some 42,000 distinct CDR3 sequences, roughly 6.2% of them detected once, and around 7.7% sits in the top ten. Sample: whole blood, taken at baseline. These receptors originate from an adult who was a healthcare worker with PCR-confirmed SARS-CoV-2 infection or an uninfected control (not recorded which).

This clonotype was recorded many times. This rearrangement joins TRBV30 to TRBJ2-7, with TRBD2 as a possible D gene (6 bases). Germline V gives CDR1 GTSNPN, CDR2 SVGIG (reference sequence). V was cut by 2 bases and J by 9 bases, with 14 bases left in between. CDR3 size: 12 residues. CDR3 DNA: TGTGCCTGGAGTAGACTAGATTGGGGGCAGTACTTC. It specifies CAWSRLDWGQYF. Using reference TRBV30 and TRBJ2-7 for the parts outside the CDR3, the full variable domain is SQTIHQWPATLVQPVGSPLSLECTVEGTSNPNLYWYRQAAGRGLQLLFYSVGIGQISSEVPQNLSASRPQDRQFILSSKKLLLSDSGFYLCAWSRLDWGQYFGPGTRLTVT.

V usage is TRBV11-2 and J usage is TRBJ1-1, with 9 nucleotides matching TRBD1. J lost 0 bases, V lost 7 bases, and 6 bases had no gene match. The CDR3 spans 15 residues. Germline assignment: CDR1 SGHAT and CDR2 FQNNGV. DNA for the CDR3: TGTGCCAGCAACCTACAGGGGGCCCTGAACACTGAAGCTTTCTTT. It is translated as CASNLQGALNTEAFF.

The genes are TRBV30 and TRBJ1-2, with D possibly matching TRBD1 (5 bases). Germline V CDR1 and CDR2: GTSNPN, SVGIG (reference sequence). Deletions cut 3 bases from V and 4 bases from J, with 21 bases between. The CDR3 is 16 residues long. CDR3 in amino acids: CAWSTPLGARAYGYTF. In nucleotides, the CDR3 is TGTGCCTGGAGCACTCCTCTAGGGGCGCGGGCCTATGGCTACACCTTC.

A remark on this clonotype: A much larger clonotype is one base distant, so this may be a read error. The CDR3 end shows no conserved phenylalanine or tryptophan, and so a read error is likely. The V call is TRBV7-2, the J call TRBJ2-7, with D unclear. Germline lookup yields CDR1 SGHTA and CDR2 FQGNSA. Trimming shortened V by 1 base and J by 7 bases, and 8 bases separated the two germline ends. The CDR3 loop spans 12 amino acids. The CDR3 nucleotides read TGTGCCAGCAGCTTAGATCCTAGGGAGCAGTACTCC. It specifies CASSLDPREQYS.

The chain uses TRBV2 and TRBJ2-7; D is undetermined. Germline-derived CDR1 and CDR2 are SNHLY and FYNNEI. Trimming took 6 bases from V and 4 from J, leaving 7 bases between them. The CDR3 runs to 11 residues. CDR3 sequence: CASRPQYEQYF. The CDR3 DNA is TGTGCCAGCAGACCACAATACGAGCAGTACTTC.

This clonotype appeared many times. The rearrangement links TRBV28 to TRBJ2-6; D uncertain. V was clipped by 5 bases and J by 1 base, with 3 bases between them. Germline loops: CDR1 MDHEN, CDR2 SYDVKM. This CDR3 has 13 residues. The CDR3 is CASSRSGANVLTF. The DNA of the CDR3 is TGTGCCAGCAGTCGATCTGGGGCCAACGTCCTGACTTTC.

This clonotype has a handful of counts. V and J are TRBV7-9 and TRBJ2-5, with TRBD2 identical over 8 bases. The CDR3 totals 16 residues. The germline V gene encodes CDR1 SEHNR and CDR2 FQNEAQ (reference sequence). The junction had 12 bases not matched to a gene; V was cut back by 5 bases and J by 4 bases. The CDR3 bases are TGTGCCAGCAGCCCCGCCGGGACCGGGGGGGCAGAGACCCAGTACTTC. Translated, it gives CASSPAGTGGAETQYF.

This clonotype appeared many times. This chain links TRBV29-1 with TRBJ2-1; TRBD1 or TRBD2 may be the D gene (5 bases each). Trimming left V 7 bases short and J 5 bases short, with 24 bases between. This CDR3 contains 16 residues. The germline CDR1 and CDR2 sequences are SQVTM and ANQGSEA. CDR3 sequence (DNA): TGCAGCGCTAATGGGCGGGTGGGGACGGCAAACAATGAGCAGTTCTTC. This translates into CSANGRVGTANNEQFF.

This clonotype was detected many times. The chain joins TRBV7-9 to TRBJ2-1, with D hard to call. CDR1 and CDR2 from the germline V gene are SEHNR and FQNEAQ (reference sequence). The CDR3 runs to 14 residues. The germline V and J ends were trimmed by 7 bases and 0 bases, with 10 bases remaining between them. This chain's CDR3 is CASIDPYSYNEQFF. For the CDR3, the DNA is TGTGCCAGCATAGATCCCTACTCCTACAATGAGCAGTTCTTC.

This clonotype has at least ten counts. The chain couples TRBV5-5 to TRBJ2-6; the match to TRBD2 covers 10 bases. The CDR3 is 18 residues long. Germline-derived CDR1 and CDR2 are SGHKS and YYEKEE (reference sequence). The trim removed 3 bases at V and 1 base at J, leaving 7 bases unmatched. CDR3 in DNA: TGTGCCAGCAGCTGGTTAGCGGGGGGACCTTCTGGGGCCAACGTCCTGACTTTC. Residues: CASSWLAGGPSGANVLTF.

At least ten counts were recorded for this clonotype. The chain employs TRBV6-2 or TRBV6-3 and TRBJ1-6, with 10 positions matching TRBD1. Germline-derived CDR1 and CDR2 are MNHEY and SVGEGT. Trimming cost V 0 bases and J 9 bases; bases outside gene matches: 5. There are 16 residues in the CDR3. The CDR3 DNA reads TGTGCCAGCAGTTACTCGAGAGGGACAGGGGCTTCACCCCTCCACTTT. Its translation: CASSYSRGTGASPLHF.

The chain has TRBV28 and TRBJ1-2; no clear D. This CDR3 contains 14 residues. Germline CDR1 reads MDHEN; CDR2 reads SYDVKM. V lost 2 bases to trimming and J lost 6 bases, with 13 bases between them. The CDR3: CASSLNPIVNGYTF. CDR3 DNA: TGTGCCAGCAGTTTAAACCCCATCGTGAATGGCTACACCTTC.

This clonotype was seen at least ten times. The CDR3 nucleotides are TGCGCCAGCAGAGGTGGCACAGATACGCAGTATTTT. Translating gives CASRGGTDTQYF. The chain couples TRBV5-1 to TRBJ2-3; D ambiguous. V was clipped by 5 bases and J by 1 base, with 5 bases between them. The CDR3 has 12 residues. CDR1 SGHRS and CDR2 YFSETQ come from the germline V gene.

The V and J genes are TRBV5-1 and TRBJ1-1, with D unresolved. Germline V gene sequence: CDR1 SGHRS, CDR2 YFSETQ. CDR3 length: 14 residues. V was trimmed by 0 bases and J by 1 base, leaving 7 bases between them. The CDR3 sequence is CASSLAFGNTEAFF. DNA for the CDR3: TGCGCCAGCAGCTTGGCATTTGGGAACACTGAAGCTTTCTTT.

This chain uses TRBV12-3 or TRBV12-4 with TRBJ2-5, with TRBD1 matching over 8 bases. V shed 6 bases, J shed 5 bases, and the junction held 8 bases outside the gene matches. The CDR3 has 14 amino acids. The CDR3 is CASSRGTGEETQYF. The DNA for the CDR3 is TGTGCCAGCAGCCGCGGGACAGGCGAGGAGACCCAGTACTTC.

The chain carries TRBV7-2 and TRBJ2-1; 8 bases match TRBD1. CDR1 SGHTA and CDR2 FQGNSA come from the germline V gene. V shed 8 bases and J 4 bases; nucleotides not matched to a gene: 4. This CDR3 has 13 amino acids. In nucleotides, the CDR3 is TGTGCCAGCGTACAGGGGGTTTACAATGAGCAGTTCTTC. As protein: CASVQGVYNEQFF.

The chain combines TRBV5-5 with TRBJ2-3, with 8 bases that match TRBD2. CDR1 is SGHKS, CDR2 YYEKEE, per germline (reference sequence). The CDR3 is made up of 15 amino acids. V lost 4 bases to trimming and J lost 1 base; unmatched junction nucleotides: 5. The CDR3 loop is CASSLSGVGTDTQYF. The CDR3 DNA follows: TGTGCCAGCAGCCTTAGCGGGGTTGGCACAGATACGCAGTATTTT.

This clonotype was observed a handful of times. The chain combines TRBV30 with TRBJ2-1, with TRBD2 matching 7 bases. CDR3 size: 15 residues. Germline trimming cut 2 bases from V and 4 bases from J; bases unmatched to any gene: 8. Germline V gene data show CDR1 as GTSNPN and CDR2 as SVGIG (reference sequence). The CDR3 DNA follows: TGTGCCTGGAGTCAGTCGAGCGGGGTTTACAATGAGCAGTTCTTC. Translated: CAWSQSSGVYNEQFF.

This rearrangement joins TRBV5-1 to TRBJ2-1; 9 nucleotides line up with TRBD1. With V trimmed by 4 bases and J by 9 bases, 11 bases remained unmatched. Germline CDR1 reads SGHRS; CDR2 reads YFSETQ. The CDR3 has 15 residues. CDR3 nucleotides: TGCGCCAGCAGCCGGGACAGGGTTCGTAATAGTGAGCAGTTCTTC. This codes for CASSRDRVRNSEQFF.

The gene calls are TRBV20-1 and TRBJ1-1; TRBD1 is a possible D gene (5 bases). Germline CDR1 and CDR2: DFQATT and SNEGSKA (reference sequence). The CDR3 is 12 amino acids. Trimming pared 3 bases from V and 4 bases from J, leaving 9 bases between. The CDR3 loop reads CSASQGPTEAFF. The DNA of the CDR3 is TGCAGTGCTAGCCAGGGTCCCACTGAAGCTTTCTTT.